Detailed here is one TCR beta chain. Some clones are missing from TCRdb's copy, which holds only in-frame ones; the method was immunoSEQ multiplex PCR. The table shows about 180,000 clones, with around 82% occurring only once. This record comes from a study of blood T cell repertoires in COVID-19. Study-wide background: Samples of COVID-19 (acute and convalescent) were obtained from the United States, Italy and Spain.

Germline V lookup: CDR1 MDHEN, CDR2 SYDVKM. V gave up 6 bases and J gave up 0 bases; unmatched junction bases: 7. CDR3 length: 15 amino acids. The chain combines TRBV28 with TRBJ1-2, with 7 positions matching TRBD1. The sequenced material came from peripheral blood. This clonotype was obtained from a woman older than 75 with acute or convalescent COVID-19. The CDR3 protein is CASRTRDRANYGYTF. The CDR3 bases are TGTGCCAGCAGGACCCGGGACAGAGCTAACTATGGCTACACCTTC.